These T cell receptor beta chains were read from a single sample in a study of shared clonotypes between healthy human individuals. Sequencing used immunoSEQ multiplex PCR; TCRdb keeps in-frame clones, though not all of them. This table has just over 2,000,000 clones, less than 95% appearing once. Sequencing was done on a sample of naive CD8+ T cells sorted from blood. The receptor set was obtained from a man younger than 35 in good health. The CDR3 runs from the conserved cysteine through the conserved F or W. D genes are given only for firm matches. The size of a clone is reported for some rows only, either as once, few or many, or as a class for expanded clones.

d_call clone_size cdr3_length j_call v_call cdr3_aa cdr3_nt
NA NA 15 TRBJ2-7 TRBV7-6 CASSLARDPLYEQYF TGTGCCAGCAGCTTAGCTCGGGACCCCCTCTACGAGCAGTACTTC
TRBD1 few 15 TRBJ1-1 TRBV5-1 CASSVWTGTNTEAFF TGCGCCAGCAGCGTATGGACAGGGACGAACACTGAAGCTTTCTTT
NA NA 14 TRBJ2-2 TRBV27 CASSLGGTTGELFF TGTGCCAGCAGTTTAGGGGGCACCACCGGGGAGCTGTTTTTT
NA NA 11 TRBJ2-7 TRBV20-1 CSARDGLPSHF TGCAGTGCTAGAGATGGTCTTCCCTCCCACTTC
NA once 12 TRBJ1-2 TRBV9 CASSHSDSTYTF TGTGCCAGCAGCCATTCCGACAGTACCTACACCTTC
NA NA 14 TRBJ2-5 TRBV30 CAWSGGKDKETQYF TGTGCCTGGAGTGGTGGGAAAGATAAAGAGACCCAGTACTTC
NA NA 13 TRBJ1-5 TRBV27 CASSWGRDQPQHF TGTGCCAGCAGTTGGGGCAGGGATCAGCCCCAGCATTTT
NA NA 14 TRBJ2-1 TRBV13 CASSLGGEWNEQFF TGTGCCAGCAGCTTAGGAGGGGAGTGGAATGAGCAGTTCTTC
NA NA 12 TRBJ2-7 TRBV11-1 CASSSSSYEQYF TGTGCCAGCAGCTCGAGCTCCTACGAGCAGTACTTC
NA NA 12 TRBJ1-2 TRBV27 CASSPGIEGYTF TGTGCCAGCAGTCCCGGGATAGAAGGCTACACCTTC
NA NA 17 TRBJ1-2 TRBV28 CASSLYGFLDPIDGYTF TGTGCCAGCAGTTTATATGGGTTCTTGGACCCAATCGATGGCTACACCTTC
NA NA 14 TRBJ1-2 TRBV5-1 CASTLQGTTYGYTF TGCGCCAGCACTCTGCAGGGGACAACCTATGGCTACACCTTC
NA NA 16 TRBJ2-1 TRBV18 CASSSPIRDSYNEQFF TGTGCCAGCTCGTCTCCGATCCGGGACTCTTACAATGAGCAGTTCTTC
TRBD2 NA 14 TRBJ2-7 TRBV7-8 CASSLAGGIYEQYF TGTGCCAGCAGCTTAGCGGGAGGGATCTACGAGCAGTACTTC
TRBD1 once 15 TRBJ2-1 TRBV27 CASSLDRSSYNEQFF TGTGCCAGCAGTTTGGACAGGAGCTCCTACAATGAGCAGTTCTTC
NA NA 16 TRBJ2-1 TRBV13 CASSPEWAPTPGEQFF TGTGCCAGCAGCCCCGAGTGGGCGCCCACTCCTGGTGAGCAGTTCTTC
NA NA 16 TRBJ1-2 TRBV5-1 CASSIWTRGSNYGYTF TGCGCCAGCAGCATATGGACCCGGGGGTCTAACTATGGCTACACCTTC
NA once 14 TRBJ1-1 TRBV5-4 CASSRIEGGTEAFF TGTGCCAGCAGCCGTATTGAAGGGGGGACTGAAGCTTTCTTT
NA NA 13 TRBJ1-3 TRBV5-6 CASSPSIGNTIYF TGTGCCAGCAGCCCCTCGATTGGAAACACCATATATTTT
NA once 12 TRBJ2-7 TRBV6-5 CASSYDPYEQYF TGTGCCAGCAGTTACGACCCCTACGAGCAGTACTTC
TRBD1 NA 14 TRBJ1-2 TRBV30 CAWSGGQGSYGYTF TGTGCCTGGAGTGGGGGACAGGGGAGCTATGGCTACACCTTC
NA NA 15 TRBJ2-1 TRBV5-1 CASSLRASEYNEQFF TGCGCCAGCAGCTTAAGGGCTAGCGAGTACAATGAGCAGTTCTTC